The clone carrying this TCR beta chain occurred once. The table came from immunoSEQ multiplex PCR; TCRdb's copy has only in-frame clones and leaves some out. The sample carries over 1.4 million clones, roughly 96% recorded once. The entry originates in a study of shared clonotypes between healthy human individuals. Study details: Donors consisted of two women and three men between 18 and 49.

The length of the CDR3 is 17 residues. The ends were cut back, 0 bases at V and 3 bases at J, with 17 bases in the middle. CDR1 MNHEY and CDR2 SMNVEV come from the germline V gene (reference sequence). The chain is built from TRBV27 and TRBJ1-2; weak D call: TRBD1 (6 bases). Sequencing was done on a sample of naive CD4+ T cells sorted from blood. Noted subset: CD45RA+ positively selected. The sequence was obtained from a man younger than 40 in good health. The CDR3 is CASSLSQDSPFYYGYTF. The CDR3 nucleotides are TGTGCCAGCAGTTTATCTCAGGACAGCCCATTCTACTATGGCTACACCTTC.